This record looks at one TCR beta chain sequence and its context. The antigen it binds to is not known. No base quality information exists; no much larger clone differs at one position. This record comes from a study of CD8 T cells in Susac syndrome (dated by TCRdb to between 2018 and 2021). Regarding the study in general: Of the Susac syndrome patients who were sequenced, under 10 were in clinical remission while six had clinically active disease. At blood withdrawal, Susac syndrome patients were either therapy-naive, taking corticosteroids (in some cases with IVIg as well), or taking IVIg alone. Whether CD8+ T cell activation and differentiation in Susac syndrome was antigen driven was tested using repertoire sequencing. Clonality of the CD8+ T cell repertoire was compared between about a dozen healthy donors, roughly 14 Susac syndrome patients and around 16 multiple sclerosis patients.

The CDR3 holds 14 amino acids from the cysteine to the phenylalanine. CDR3 DNA only is kept here, 42 bases in frame from base 1. The trim is 0 bases for V and 1 base for J, with a gap of 10 bases between the germline ends. CDR1 and CDR2 (GTSNPN, SVGIG) derive from the germline V gene (reference sequence). Peripheral blood CD8+ and CD4+ T cells from healthy donors, Susac syndrome patients and multiple sclerosis patients were profiled using high-throughput TCR beta sequencing. The Susac syndrome patients fulfilled recently defined diagnostic criteria for definite or probable disease. Bulk CD8+ and CD4+ T cells were purified magnetically by negative isolation, whereas CD8+ TEMRA cells were enriched by FACS. Blood was drawn into EDTA tubes, processed within 24 hours, and PBMCs were isolated by density gradient centrifugation. PBMCs destined for TCR sequencing were cryopreserved in liquid nitrogen and later thawed in a 37 °C water bath. The sorted or isolated CD4+, CD8+ and CD8+ TEMRA cells had a purity of 90% or higher.

General conclusions and limits of the study: CD8+ repertoires in Susac syndrome showed clonal expansion, which was highest in CD8+ TEMRA cells and was greater in clinically active patients than in remitting patients. The number of individuals in the TCR sequencing and HLA analysis was recognized as being relatively small. Looking at Susac-specific public clones, the researchers identified roughly 17 in the total CD8+ repertoire and roughly 5 in the CD8+ TEMRA repertoire.

RNA was extracted with the RNeasy kit and about 0.5 to 1 ug was reverse transcribed using random hexamers. The immunoSEQ multiplex PCR assay, covering 54 Vbeta and 13 Jbeta segments, was used to amplify TCR beta CDR3 regions. PCR amplification bias was corrected by using a synthetic template baseline for primer optimization and computational correction. As for the authors' bioinformatics: Reads were assigned to V, D and J genes according to IMGT and analyzed in immunoSEQ Analyzer, with only productive sequences retained. Clonality was calculated as one minus the Shannon entropy normalized by log2 of the number of productive unique sequences. For each patient and control, public and private clones were evaluated within the 100 most prevalent clones. Clones were defined as Susac-specific if absent from the healthy and MS cohorts, from under 1,200 published viral clones and from other ImmuneACCESS disease sequences. TCRdb passed the public sequencing reads through fastp at Q25 and MiXCR, retaining productive beta sequences. For every CDR3 protein sequence, its rows merge into one entry that carries the most common genes and DNA. The V and J calls reflect TCRdb's pipeline rather than the authors' work. Present in this sample are 120,000 or so distinct CDR3 sequences, about 93% of which were seen just once. The leading ten clones occupy around 0.2% of the sample.

The TCR sequence derives from a human donor with Susac syndrome. This receptor chain uses TRBV30 and TRBJ2-7, with the D call tentatively TRBD1 or TRBD2, each fitting 5 bases. Sequenced material: CD8+ T cells from PBMCs. The CDR3 region has the sequence CAWSVLAGSYEQYF. Here is the DNA: TGTGCCTGGAGTGTCCTAGCAGGGTCCTACGAGCAGTACTTC. Reference TRBV30 and TRBJ2-7 genes cover what lies past the CDR3, so the full variable domain is SQTIHQWPATLVQPVGSPLSLECTVEGTSNPNLYWYRQAAGRGLQLLFYSVGIGQISSEVPQNLSASRPQDRQFILSSKKLLLSDSGFYLCAWSVLAGSYEQYFGPGTRLTVT.